A selection of T cell receptor beta chains follows, all from one sample in a study of PD-1 and CTLA-4 blockade in melanoma. Only in-frame clones appear in the TCRdb table, and some are missing; sequencing was by immunoSEQ multiplex PCR. The table has roughly 21,000 clones, around 88% seen once; the top ten hold approximately 7.8%. Material: CD8+ T cells from peripheral blood, obtained before anti-PD-1 treatment. The receptors here all came from a human donor with melanoma. Each CDR3 is given with its conserved first and last residue. The D gene is left open where the match is weak. Clone sizes are given selectively: once, few, many, or a class where the clone is expanded.

-,-,TRBJ2-2,TRBV13,CASSPWGSSNTGELFF,TGTGCCAGCAGCCCCTGGGGAAGTTCGAACACCGGGGAGCTGTTTTTT
-,-,TRBJ2-2,TRBV24-1,CATSGARGETNTGELFF,TGTGCCACCAGTGGAGCCAGGGGAGAGACGAACACCGGGGAGCTGTTTTTT
TRBD1,-,TRBJ1-3,TRBV29-1,CSVEDREGAASGNTIYF,TGCAGCGTTGAAGATCGAGAGGGGGCTGCCTCTGGAAACACCATATATTTT
-,-,TRBJ2-7,TRBV12-3/TRBV12-4,CASSPDSPYEQYF,TGTGCCAGCAGTCCCGATAGCCCCTACGAGCAGTACTTC
-,-,TRBJ2-5,TRBV18,CASSELWETQYF,TGTGCCAGCTCAGAGCTCTGGGAGACCCAGTACTTC
-,-,TRBJ1-3,TRBV2,CASSEWPPAQSGRTGNTIYF,TGTGCCAGCAGTGAATGGCCTCCAGCCCAATCGGGGCGGACTGGAAACACCATATATTTT
-,once,TRBJ2-1,TRBV28,CASSSGIDKYNEQFF,TGTGCCAGCAGTTCGGGGATAGACAAATACAATGAGCAGTTCTTC
-,-,TRBJ2-3,TRBV15,CATSRVGRGLDTDTQYF,TGTGCCACCAGCAGGGTGGGTCGCGGTCTCGACACAGATACGCAGTATTTT
-,-,TRBJ1-1,TRBV9,CASSGRGRGLSTEAFF,TGTGCCAGCAGCGGGAGGGGTAGGGGTCTGTCCACTGAAGCTTTCTTT
-,-,TRBJ1-1,TRBV4-1,CASSQGVGAFF,TGCGCCAGCAGCCAAGGGGTAGGAGCTTTCTTT
-,-,TRBJ2-1,TRBV7-2,CASSSKYNEQFF,TGTGCCAGCAGCTCGAAATACAATGAGCAGTTCTTC
TRBD1,-,TRBJ2-5,TRBV7-9,CASSSPGTGISGETQYF,TGTGCCAGCAGCTCACCCGGGACAGGCATATCGGGGGAGACCCAGTACTTC
TRBD1,-,TRBJ2-2,TRBV18,CASSPFLSGTDITGELFF,TGTGCCAGCTCACCTTTCCTCTCCGGGACAGACATTACCGGGGAGCTGTTTTTT
-,once,TRBJ1-2,TRBV29-1,CSVGEGGPNYGYTF,TGCAGCGTTGGGGAAGGAGGACCAAACTATGGCTACACCTTC
-,-,TRBJ1-1,TRBV12-5,CASKGVDGNTEAFF,TGTGCTAGTAAAGGGGTCGATGGGAACACTGAAGCTTTCTTT
TRBD1,-,TRBJ1-5,TRBV10-2,CASTETGTKSNQPQHF,TGCGCCAGCACTGAGACAGGGACGAAGAGCAATCAGCCCCAGCATTTT
-,-,TRBJ2-5,TRBV7-6,CASSSTEGGETQYF,TGTGCCAGCAGCTCGACAGAGGGGGGGGAGACCCAGTACTTC